This T cell receptor beta chain emerged from a study of cytomegalovirus exposure and HLA in healthy donors. Study-level findings and limits: Apparent HLA restriction characterized most CMV-associated TCR beta chains in a later analysis.

As to this clone: No antigen is known for it.

PCR amplification relied on 60 Vbeta primers (plus 13 Jbeta primers). Profiling relied on immunoSEQ multiplex PCR, and the TCRdb table lists in-frame clones only, not all of them. The table shows hundreds of thousands of clones, with roughly 79% occurring only once. It was healthy bone marrow donors who served as donors. The ends were cut back, 1 base at V and 4 bases at J, with 13 bases in the middle. The CDR3 has 14 residues. Germline V lookup: CDR1 GTSNPN, CDR2 SVGIG (reference sequence). The chain employs TRBV30 and TRBJ1-1; D ambiguous. Sequenced material: PBMCs. The receptor's source is a male donor in good health and CMV-seronegative. CDR3 nucleotide sequence: TGTGCCTGGAGTGCTAGTGTTGCGAGCACTGAAGCTTTCTTT. Translating it yields CAWSASVASTEAFF.